Listed below are T cell receptor beta chains from one sample, sequenced in a study of T cell responses to AZD1222 COVID-19 vaccine. Here immunoSEQ multiplex PCR was the method, and the copy in TCRdb shows in-frame clones only, minus some. The table lists 120,000 to 150,000 clones, roughly nine tenths of them singletons, with approximately 1.6% in the top ten. Specimen: peripheral blood, collected 28 days after the second AZD1222 dose. The receptor source for this set is an adult who received the AZD1222 COVID-19 vaccine. CDR3s include the opening cysteine and the closing phenylalanine or tryptophan. A D gene is named only where the DNA matches it firmly. Size is omitted from some rows. Given values are once, few, many or a class for expanded clones.

clone size	V gene	J gene	D gene	CDR3 DNA	CDR3 protein
NA	TRBV29-1	TRBJ2-1	TRBD1	TGCAGCGTTGAGACGACGCGGGACAGGAGATACAATGAGCAGTTCTTC	CSVETTRDRRYNEQFF
NA	TRBV30	TRBJ1-5	NA	TGTGCCTGGGGGGCCGGGATGTATCAGCCCCAGCATTTT	CAWGAGMYQPQHF
NA	TRBV19	TRBJ1-5	NA	TGTGCCAGTAGGACTACAGGGTCCCATAGCAATCAGCCCCAGCATTTT	CASRTTGSHSNQPQHF
NA	TRBV30	TRBJ2-7	NA	TGTGCCTGGACTGTACCCGGGACCTCCTACGAGCAGTACTTC	CAWTVPGTSYEQYF
NA	TRBV27	TRBJ2-4	TRBD1	TGTGCCAGCAGTCGCACAGGGGTTCGACGGAACATTCAGTACTTC	CASSRTGVRRNIQYF
NA	TRBV28	TRBJ1-4	NA	TGTGCCAGCAGTCCCCAAGGGGAGAGTTTGGGAAAACTGTTTTTT	CASSPQGESLGKLFF
NA	TRBV11-2	TRBJ2-3	TRBD2	TGTGCCAGCAGTCGGACTAGCGGGAGGAATACGCAGTATTTT	CASSRTSGRNTQYF
NA	TRBV4-1	TRBJ1-5	TRBD1	TGCGCCAGCAGCCCGCGAGGGGGCAGACAGCCCCAGCATTTT	CASSPRGGRQPQHF
NA	TRBV5-3	TRBJ2-7	TRBD2	TGTGCCAGAAGCTTTACCCTGTGGGAGGGACCCTACGAGCAGTACTTC	CARSFTLWEGPYEQYF
NA	TRBV28	TRBJ1-2	NA	TGTGCCAGCAGATCGTTGGGGCTTGGGGACACCTTC	CASRSLGLGDTF
NA	TRBV4-1	TRBJ1-3	NA	TGCGCCAGCAGCCAAGATGGCCCCTCTGGAAACACCATATATTTT	CASSQDGPSGNTIYF
NA	TRBV7-6	TRBJ1-1	NA	TGTGCCAGCAGCTCTCTCGGCGGGAACACTGAAGCTTTCTTT	CASSSLGGNTEAFF
NA	TRBV7-9	TRBJ2-5	TRBD2	TGTGCCAGCAGCCAAGCGGGGAGGCAAGAGACCCAGTACTTC	CASSQAGRQETQYF
NA	TRBV2	TRBJ2-3	TRBD2	TGTGCCAGCAGCTCCTCGGGGCTAGCGGGGGGGCCTTGGGATACGCAGTATTTT	CASSSSGLAGGPWDTQYF
NA	TRBV28	TRBJ1-5	NA	TGTGCCAGCAGTTCCTTAACCCGGGGCAATCAGCCCCAGCATTTT	CASSSLTRGNQPQHF
NA	TRBV24-1	TRBJ2-3	TRBD2	TGTGCCACCAGTGATTTGTCTAGCGGGGTCACAGATACGCAGTATTTT	CATSDLSSGVTDTQYF
NA	TRBV5-4	TRBJ1-2	NA	TGTGCCAGCAACCGTGGCAGTGAAGCTAACTATGGCTACACCTTC	CASNRGSEANYGYTF
NA	TRBV30	TRBJ2-6	NA	TGTGCCTGGACCTACACCTATCCTGGGGCCAACGTCCTGACTTTC	CAWTYTYPGANVLTF
NA	TRBV30	TRBJ1-1	NA	TGTGCCTGGAGTGTGGTTCGAGGGACTGAAGCTTTCTTT	CAWSVVRGTEAFF
NA	TRBV7-2	TRBJ2-3	TRBD2	TGTGCCAGCAGCTTAGTAGCGGGGCAGACAGATACGCAGTATTTT	CASSLVAGQTDTQYF
NA	TRBV6-5	TRBJ1-6	TRBD1	TGTGCCAGCAAGTCCCGCGGGACAGTTAATTCACCCCTCCACTTT	CASKSRGTVNSPLHF
NA	TRBV19	TRBJ2-5	NA	TGTGCCAGTAGTACCGGACAGATTCAAGAGACCCAGTACTTC	CASSTGQIQETQYF
once	TRBV9	TRBJ2-7	TRBD1	TGTGCCAGCAGTCCGGGACAGGGGATCTACGAGCAGTACTTC	CASSPGQGIYEQYF
NA	TRBV6-5	TRBJ2-2	TRBD2	TGTGCCAGTCAGTTAGCGGGGGGGCCTGGCGGGGAGCTGTTTTTT	CASQLAGGPGGELFF
NA	TRBV7-6	TRBJ2-1	TRBD1	TGTGCCAGCAGCCTGACAGGGGGCAGTGAGCAGTTCTTC	CASSLTGGSEQFF
NA	TRBV5-1	TRBJ1-1	TRBD1	TGCGCCAGCAGCTCGCTGACAGGGGTGAACACTGAAGCTTTCTTT	CASSSLTGVNTEAFF
NA	TRBV28	TRBJ2-2	NA	TGTGCCAGCAGACCCGGACACCTTGGCGCCGGGGAGCTGTTTTTT	CASRPGHLGAGELFF
NA	TRBV19	TRBJ1-2	NA	TGTGCCAGTAGTATCCAAGGACAGTACTATGGCTACACCTTC	CASSIQGQYYGYTF
once	TRBV24-1	TRBJ2-3	TRBD1	TGTGCCACCAGTGATTTGAGGGACAGGGGGAAAGGCACAGATACGCAGTATTTT	CATSDLRDRGKGTDTQYF
NA	TRBV6-6	TRBJ2-7	TRBD1	TGTGCCAGCAGAAAAGGTACTGGGACAGGGGGTGAGGAGCAGTACTTC	CASRKGTGTGGEEQYF
once	TRBV6-1	TRBJ2-7	TRBD1	TGTGCCAGCAGTGAAGCTGAGGGGGCACCCTACGAGCAGTACTTC	CASSEAEGAPYEQYF
few	TRBV5-5	TRBJ1-6	NA	TGTGCCAGCAGCTTGGGGGAGATGGCAGGGGCTAAAACCCTCCACTTT	CASSLGEMAGAKTLHF
few	TRBV4-3	TRBJ2-7	NA	TGCGCCAGCAGCCAAGGGGGCTTGGGACTCTACGAGCAGTACTTC	CASSQGGLGLYEQYF
NA	TRBV3-1/TRBV3-2	TRBJ2-7	TRBD2	TGTGCCAGCAGCCAAGAAGGGGGTAGCGGGAGCATTTTATACGAGCAGTACTTC	CASSQEGGSGSILYEQYF
few	TRBV7-8	TRBJ1-5	TRBD1	TGTGCCAGCAGCTTCCGGGACAGGGGGGACTTTCAGCCCCAGCATTTT	CASSFRDRGDFQPQHF
NA	TRBV29-1	TRBJ2-3	NA	TGCAGCGTTGAAACCCTAGGGCCCGGGACTAGCACAGATACGCAGTATTTT	CSVETLGPGTSTDTQYF
NA	TRBV28	TRBJ2-3	NA	TGTGCCAGCAGTTCCGTAACCCACACAGATACGCAGTATTTT	CASSSVTHTDTQYF
NA	TRBV19	TRBJ1-6	NA	TGTGCCAGTAACGGGAGGGCCCAGGCGAATTCACCCCTCCACTTT	CASNGRAQANSPLHF
NA	TRBV30	TRBJ2-7	NA	TGTGCCTGGAGTAACCCAGGGACCGGGCAGTACTTC	CAWSNPGTGQYF
few	TRBV15	TRBJ1-6	TRBD1	TGTGCCACCAGCAGCACAGGGGGAATTGGTTCACCCCTCCACTTT	CATSSTGGIGSPLHF
NA	TRBV28	TRBJ1-6	NA	TGTGCCAGCAGTTTCATGGGGAGTTCACCCCTCCACTTT	CASSFMGSSPLHF
NA	TRBV25-1	TRBJ1-2	NA	TGTGCCAGCACCTGGGGCTCTAACTATGGCTACACCTTC	CASTWGSNYGYTF
NA	TRBV27	TRBJ2-4	TRBD1	TGTGCCAGCAGTGCCCGGGACAGTCTACTAGCCAAAAACATTCAGTACTTC	CASSARDSLLAKNIQYF
NA	TRBV10-1	TRBJ2-7	NA	TGCGCCAGCAGTGGGCCCGAGACAGGTCGCTACGAGCAGTACTTC	CASSGPETGRYEQYF
NA	TRBV19	TRBJ1-5	NA	TGTGCCAGTAGTACTCGCGGGACGGAGAATCAGCCCCAGCATTTT	CASSTRGTENQPQHF
NA	TRBV18	TRBJ2-7	NA	TGTGCCAGCTCAGACAAACAATACGAGCAGTACTTC	CASSDKQYEQYF
NA	TRBV28	TRBJ1-1	NA	TGTGCCAGCAGTTTAGGTAGTGAAGCTTTCTTT	CASSLGSEAFF
once	TRBV6-5	TRBJ1-6	NA	TGTGCCACCAAGTTACAGGGCGGTAATTCACCCCTCCACTTT	CATKLQGGNSPLHF
NA	TRBV6-5	TRBJ2-1	TRBD1	TGTGCCAGCAGGACGGACGGGACAGTCTACAATGAGCAGTTCTTC	CASRTDGTVYNEQFF
NA	TRBV18	TRBJ1-1	NA	TGTGCCAGCTCACCTCAACAGAGTGAAGCTTTCTTT	CASSPQQSEAFF
few	TRBV7-9	TRBJ2-1	NA	TGTGCCAGCAGCTTAGTTGGACAGATTAACAATGAGCAGTTCTTC	CASSLVGQINNEQFF
NA	TRBV18	TRBJ2-6	NA	TGTGCCAGCTCACCAAACTCTGGGGCCAACGTCCTGACTTTC	CASSPNSGANVLTF
NA	TRBV5-8	TRBJ2-3	NA	TGTGCCAGCAGCTTGTTGGGGGGCAGTGCGGATACGCAGTATTTT	CASSLLGGSADTQYF